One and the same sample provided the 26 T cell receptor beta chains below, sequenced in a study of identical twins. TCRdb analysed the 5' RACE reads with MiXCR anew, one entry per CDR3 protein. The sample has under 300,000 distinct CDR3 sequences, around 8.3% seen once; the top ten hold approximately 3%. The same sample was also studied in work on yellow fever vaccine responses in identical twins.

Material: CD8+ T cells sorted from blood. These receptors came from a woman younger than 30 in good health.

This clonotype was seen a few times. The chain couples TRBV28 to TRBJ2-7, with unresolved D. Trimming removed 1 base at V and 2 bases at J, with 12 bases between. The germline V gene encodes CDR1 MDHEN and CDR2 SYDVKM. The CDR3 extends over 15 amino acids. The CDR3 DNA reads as TGTGCCAGCAGTTTATTAGCCAGCGTTACCTACGAGCAGTACTTC. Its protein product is CASSLLASVTYEQYF.

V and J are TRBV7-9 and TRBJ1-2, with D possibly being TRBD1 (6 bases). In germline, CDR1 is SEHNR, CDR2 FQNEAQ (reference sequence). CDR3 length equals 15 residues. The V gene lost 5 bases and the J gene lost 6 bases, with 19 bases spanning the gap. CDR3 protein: CASSPVGGSADGYTF. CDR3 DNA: TGTGCCAGCAGCCCCGTGGGGGGCAGCGCGGATGGCTACACCTTC.

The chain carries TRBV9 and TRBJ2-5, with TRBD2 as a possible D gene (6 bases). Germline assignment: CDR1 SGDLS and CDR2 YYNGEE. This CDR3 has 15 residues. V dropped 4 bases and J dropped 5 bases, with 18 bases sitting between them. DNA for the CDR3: TGTGCCAGCAGCTCCGGACTATCAACACGGGAGACCCAGTACTTC. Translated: CASSSGLSTRETQYF.

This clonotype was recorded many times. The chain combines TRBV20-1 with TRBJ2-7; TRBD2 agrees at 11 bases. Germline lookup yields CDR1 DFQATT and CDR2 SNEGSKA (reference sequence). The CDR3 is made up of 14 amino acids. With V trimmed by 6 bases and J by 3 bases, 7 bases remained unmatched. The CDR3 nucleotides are TGCAGTGCCCTGACTAGCGGGACTATCTACGAGCAGTACTTC. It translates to CSALTSGTIYEQYF.

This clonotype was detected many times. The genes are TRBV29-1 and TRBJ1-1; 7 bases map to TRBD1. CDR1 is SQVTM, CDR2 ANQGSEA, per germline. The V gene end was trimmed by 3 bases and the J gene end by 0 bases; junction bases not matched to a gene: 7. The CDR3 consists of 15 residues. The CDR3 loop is CSVETPGQMNTEAFF. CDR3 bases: TGCAGCGTTGAGACACCGGGACAGATGAACACTGAAGCTTTCTTT. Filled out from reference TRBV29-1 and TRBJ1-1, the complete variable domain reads SAVISQKPSRDICQRGTSLTIQCQVDSQVTMMFWYRQQPGQSLTLIATANQGSEATYESGFVIDKFPISRPNLTFSTLTVSNMSPEDSSIYLCSVETPGQMNTEAFFGQGTRLTVV.

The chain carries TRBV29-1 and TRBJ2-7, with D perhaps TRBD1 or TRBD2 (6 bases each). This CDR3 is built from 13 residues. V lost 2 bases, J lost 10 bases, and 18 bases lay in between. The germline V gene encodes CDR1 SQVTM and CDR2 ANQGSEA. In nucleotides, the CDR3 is TGCAGCGTTGAAAGGGGGGCCGGACAGTTACAGTACTTC. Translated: CSVERGAGQLQYF.

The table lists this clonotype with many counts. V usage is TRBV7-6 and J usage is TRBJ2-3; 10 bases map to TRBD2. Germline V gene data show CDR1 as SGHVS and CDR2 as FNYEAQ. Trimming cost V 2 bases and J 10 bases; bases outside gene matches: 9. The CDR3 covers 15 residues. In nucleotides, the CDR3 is TGTGCCAGCAGCTTAACTAGCGGGGTTCTTTGGCCGCAGTATTTT. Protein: CASSLTSGVLWPQYF. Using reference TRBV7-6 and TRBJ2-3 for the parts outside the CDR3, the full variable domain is GAGVSQSPRYKVTKRGQDVALRCDPISGHVSLYWYRQALGQGPEFLTYFNYEAQQDKSGLPNDRFSAERPEGSISTLTIQRTEQRDSAMYRCASSLTSGVLWPQYFGPGTRLTVL.

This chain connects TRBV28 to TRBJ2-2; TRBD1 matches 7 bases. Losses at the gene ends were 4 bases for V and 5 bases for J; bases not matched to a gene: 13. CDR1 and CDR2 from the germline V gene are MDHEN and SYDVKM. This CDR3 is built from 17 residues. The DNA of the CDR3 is TGTGCCAGCAGTTCCAGACTTGGGACAGTAGTAACCGGGGAGCTGTTTTTT. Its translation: CASSSRLGTVVTGELFF.

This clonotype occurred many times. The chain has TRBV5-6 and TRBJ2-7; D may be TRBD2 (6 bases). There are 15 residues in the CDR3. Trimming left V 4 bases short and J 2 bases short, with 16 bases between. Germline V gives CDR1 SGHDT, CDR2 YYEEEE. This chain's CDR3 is CASSTASVWTYEQYF. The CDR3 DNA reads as TGTGCCAGCAGCACAGCTAGCGTGTGGACCTACGAGCAGTACTTC.

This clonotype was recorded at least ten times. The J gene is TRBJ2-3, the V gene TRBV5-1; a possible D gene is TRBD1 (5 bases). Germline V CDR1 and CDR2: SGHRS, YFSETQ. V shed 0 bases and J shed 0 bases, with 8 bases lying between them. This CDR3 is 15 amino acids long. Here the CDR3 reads CASSLGQISTDTQYF. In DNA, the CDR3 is TGCGCCAGCAGCTTGGGACAGATCAGCACAGATACGCAGTATTTT.

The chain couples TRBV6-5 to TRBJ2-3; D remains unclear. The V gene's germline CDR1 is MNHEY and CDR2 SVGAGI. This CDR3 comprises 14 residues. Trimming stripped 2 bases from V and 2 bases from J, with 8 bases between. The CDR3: CASSYRLTTDTQYF. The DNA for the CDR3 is TGTGCCAGCAGTTACCGACTTACCACAGATACGCAGTATTTT.

In DNA form, the CDR3 reads TGTGCCAGCAGTTTACAGGGGGACGGAGCTTGGCGGGAGCCCCACAATGAGCAGTTCTTC. Translating gives CASSLQGDGAWREPHNEQFF. The rearrangement joins TRBV27 to TRBJ2-1; either TRBD1 or TRBD2 may supply D (7 bases each). CDR3 size: 20 residues. CDR1 and CDR2 from the germline V gene are MNHEY and SMNVEV (reference sequence). Trimming removed 2 bases from V and 5 bases from J, with 28 bases in between.

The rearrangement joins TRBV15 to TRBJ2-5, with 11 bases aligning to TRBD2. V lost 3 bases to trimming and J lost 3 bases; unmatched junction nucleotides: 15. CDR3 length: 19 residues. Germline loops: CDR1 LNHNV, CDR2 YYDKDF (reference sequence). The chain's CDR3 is CATSSPGLAALMGEETQYF. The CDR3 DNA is TGTGCCACCAGCAGCCCGGGACTAGCGGCCCTTATGGGTGAAGAGACCCAGTACTTC.

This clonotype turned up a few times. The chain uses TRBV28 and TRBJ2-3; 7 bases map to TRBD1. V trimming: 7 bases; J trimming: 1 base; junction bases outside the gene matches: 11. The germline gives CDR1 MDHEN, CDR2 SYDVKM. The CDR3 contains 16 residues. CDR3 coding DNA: TGTGCCAGCACCCACCTACCCGGGACAGGCACAGATACGCAGTATTTT. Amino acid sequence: CASTHLPGTGTDTQYF.

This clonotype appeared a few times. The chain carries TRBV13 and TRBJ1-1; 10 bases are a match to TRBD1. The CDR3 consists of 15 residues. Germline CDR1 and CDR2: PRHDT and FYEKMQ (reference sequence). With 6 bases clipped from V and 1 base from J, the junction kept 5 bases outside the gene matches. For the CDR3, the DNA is TGTGCCAGCAGGGACAGGGGGGAGTCGAACACTGAAGCTTTCTTT. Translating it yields CASRDRGESNTEAFF.

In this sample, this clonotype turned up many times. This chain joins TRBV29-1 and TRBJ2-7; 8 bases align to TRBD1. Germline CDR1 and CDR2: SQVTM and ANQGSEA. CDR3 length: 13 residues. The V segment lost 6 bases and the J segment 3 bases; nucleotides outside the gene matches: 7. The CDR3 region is CSVWTGLHYEQYF. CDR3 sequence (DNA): TGCAGCGTGTGGACAGGGCTACACTACGAGCAGTACTTC.

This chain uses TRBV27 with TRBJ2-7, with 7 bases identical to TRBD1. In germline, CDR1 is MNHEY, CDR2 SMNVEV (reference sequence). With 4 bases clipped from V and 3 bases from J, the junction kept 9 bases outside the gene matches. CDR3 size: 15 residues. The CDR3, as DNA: TGTGCCAGCAGTTCCCGACAGGGCTACTTCTACGAGCAGTACTTC. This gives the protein CASSSRQGYFYEQYF.

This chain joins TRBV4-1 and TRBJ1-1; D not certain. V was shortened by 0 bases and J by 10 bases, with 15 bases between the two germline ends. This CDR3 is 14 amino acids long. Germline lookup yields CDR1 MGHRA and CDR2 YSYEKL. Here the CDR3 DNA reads TGCGCCAGCAGCCAAGAAGGGCGGGTTTTCGGAGCTTTCTTT. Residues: CASSQEGRVFGAFF.

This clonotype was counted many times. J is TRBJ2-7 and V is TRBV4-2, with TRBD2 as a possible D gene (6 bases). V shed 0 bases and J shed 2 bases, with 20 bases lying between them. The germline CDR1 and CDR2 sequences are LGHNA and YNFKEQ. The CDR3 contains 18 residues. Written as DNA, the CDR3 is TGTGCCAGCAGCCAAGATTGGGGACTCGCGGTAACCGCCTACGAGCAGTACTTC. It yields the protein CASSQDWGLAVTAYEQYF.

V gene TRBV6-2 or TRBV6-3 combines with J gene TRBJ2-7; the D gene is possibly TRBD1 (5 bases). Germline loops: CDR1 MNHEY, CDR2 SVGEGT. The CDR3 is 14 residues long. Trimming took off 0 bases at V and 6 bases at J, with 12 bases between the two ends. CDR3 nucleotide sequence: TGTGCCAGCAGTTACTCCTCAGGGTCCGCCGAGCAGTACTTC. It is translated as CASSYSSGSAEQYF.

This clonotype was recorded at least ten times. Here the CDR3 DNA reads TGTGCCATCAGTGCCCGTGACAGGGTCTACGAGCAGTACTTC. Translation gives CAISARDRVYEQYF. This rearrangement joins TRBV10-3 to TRBJ2-7, with 7 bases identical to TRBD1. The V and J ends lost 4 bases and 3 bases, in that order; junction bases with no gene match: 6. Looked up from germline, CDR1 is ENHRY and CDR2 is SYGVKD. This CDR3 is built from 14 residues.

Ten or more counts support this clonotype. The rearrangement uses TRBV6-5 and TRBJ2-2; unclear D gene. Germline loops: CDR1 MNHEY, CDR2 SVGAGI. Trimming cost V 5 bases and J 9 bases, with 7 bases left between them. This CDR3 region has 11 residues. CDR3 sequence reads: CASSPGRELFF. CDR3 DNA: TGTGCCAGCAGTCCCGGCCGGGAGCTGTTTTTT.

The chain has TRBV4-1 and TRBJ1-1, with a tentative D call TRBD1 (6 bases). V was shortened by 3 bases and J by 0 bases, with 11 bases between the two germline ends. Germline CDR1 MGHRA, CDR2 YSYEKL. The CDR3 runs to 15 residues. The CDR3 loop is CASSQQQGLNTEAFF. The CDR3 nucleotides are TGCGCCAGCAGCCAGCAACAGGGCCTGAACACTGAAGCTTTCTTT.

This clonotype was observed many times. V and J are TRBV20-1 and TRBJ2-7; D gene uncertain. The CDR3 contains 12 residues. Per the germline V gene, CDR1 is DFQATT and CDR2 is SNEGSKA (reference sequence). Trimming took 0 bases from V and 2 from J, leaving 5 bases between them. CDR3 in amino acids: CSARDWAYEQYF. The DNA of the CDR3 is TGCAGTGCTAGAGATTGGGCCTACGAGCAGTACTTC.

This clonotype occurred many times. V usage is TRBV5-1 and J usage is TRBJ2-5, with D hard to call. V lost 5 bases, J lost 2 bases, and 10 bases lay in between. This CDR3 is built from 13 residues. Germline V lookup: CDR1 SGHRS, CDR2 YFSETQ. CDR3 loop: CASRSDFQETQYF. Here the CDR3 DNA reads TGCGCCAGCAGGTCCGATTTTCAAGAGACCCAGTACTTC.

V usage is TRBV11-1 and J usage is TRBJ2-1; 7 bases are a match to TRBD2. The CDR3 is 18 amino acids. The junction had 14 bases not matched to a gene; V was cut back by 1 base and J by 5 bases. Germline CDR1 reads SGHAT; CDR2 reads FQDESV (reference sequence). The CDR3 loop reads CASSLVGLTDNTNNEQFF. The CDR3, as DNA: TGTGCCAGCAGCTTAGTGGGACTAACCGACAACACCAACAATGAGCAGTTCTTC.